Following are 16 T cell receptor beta chains from one sample sequenced in a study of blood T cell repertoires in COVID-19. Here immunoSEQ multiplex PCR was the method, and the copy in TCRdb shows in-frame clones only, minus some. The sample lists roughly 110,000 clones; approximately 80% were seen once. Material: peripheral blood. These receptors were obtained from a woman aged 55-69 years with acute or convalescent COVID-19.

The J gene is TRBJ1-1, the V gene TRBV6-4, with D hard to call. The germline gives CDR1 MRHNA, CDR2 SNTAGT. Trimming left V 3 bases short and J 0 bases short, with 8 bases between. The CDR3 is made up of 14 amino acids. CDR3 region: CASSEYSMNTEAFF. In DNA form, the CDR3 reads TGTGCCAGCAGTGAGTACAGCATGAACACTGAAGCTTTCTTT.

This clone was found once. This rearrangement joins TRBV15 to TRBJ2-5, with 12 bases lining up with TRBD1. The V and J ends lost 6 bases and 3 bases, in that order; junction bases with no gene match: 8. The length of the CDR3 is 16 residues. The germline V gene has CDR1 LNHNV and CDR2 YYDKDF (reference sequence). The DNA of the CDR3 is TGTGCCACCAGGACCGGGACAGGGGGCCTAGAAGAGACCCAGTACTTC. Translating gives CATRTGTGGLEETQYF.

This clone was seen more than once but under ten times. The V call is TRBV6-1, the J call TRBJ1-3; D is unresolved. Germline V gives CDR1 MNHNS, CDR2 SASEGT. V lost 3 bases and J 1 base, leaving 7 bases between the germline ends. The CDR3 has 14 residues. CDR3 DNA: TGTGCCAGCAGTGACGGTAGATCTGGAAACACCATATATTTT. As protein: CASSDGRSGNTIYF.

The chain couples TRBV5-4 to TRBJ1-2; maybe TRBD1 (5 bases). V was clipped by 4 bases and J by 3 bases, with 13 bases between them. This CDR3 region has 14 residues. Germline V lookup: CDR1 SGHNT, CDR2 YYREEE (reference sequence). The CDR3 coding sequence is TGTGCCAGCAGCCCCGCTGTAGGGGACTATGGCTACACCTTC. Protein sequence: CASSPAVGDYGYTF.

The chain couples TRBV2 to TRBJ2-1, with D maybe TRBD2 (5 bases). From germline, CDR1 is SNHLY and CDR2 FYNNEI. This CDR3 is 14 amino acids long. V dropped 3 bases and J dropped 4 bases, with 10 bases sitting between them. DNA for the CDR3: TGTGCCAGCAGTGAGGGCGGGCCGTACAATGAGCAGTTCTTC. Translating gives CASSEGGPYNEQFF. Full variable domain (remainder filled in from reference TRBV2 and TRBJ2-1): EPEVTQTPSHQVTQMGQEVILRCVPISNHLYFYWYRQILGQKVEFLVSFYNNEISEKSEIFDDQFSVERPDGSNFTLKIRSTKLEDSAMYFCASSEGGPYNEQFFGPGTRLTVL.

This clone was seen a handful of times. The chain employs TRBV5-1 and TRBJ1-1; D perhaps matches TRBD1 (5 bases). The CDR3 contains 14 residues. Deletions cut 3 bases from V and 4 bases from J, with 13 bases between. Germline lookup yields CDR1 SGHRS and CDR2 YFSETQ. The CDR3 region has the DNA TGCGCCAGCAGCTGGGGACCCGGGAGCACTGAAGCTTTCTTT. Translated: CASSWGPGSTEAFF.

The V call is TRBV11-3, the J call TRBJ2-2; D is possibly TRBD2 (6 bases). The CDR3 length is 15 residues. The germline gives CDR1 SGHNT, CDR2 YENEEA. V lost 3 bases and J 6 bases, leaving 14 bases between the germline ends. CDR3 DNA sequence: TGTGCCAGCAGCTTCTCCCGCGCGGGGTCCGGGGAGCTGTTTTTT. Its protein product is CASSFSRAGSGELFF.

The V gene is TRBV10-3, the J gene TRBJ1-6; 9 bases align to TRBD1. Germline assignment: CDR1 ENHRY and CDR2 SYGVKD. The length of the CDR3 is 13 residues. Unmatched junction bases numbered 10, after V lost 10 bases and J lost 12 bases. The CDR3 reads CATTSGQGGPLHF. DNA for the CDR3: TGTGCCACCACCTCGGGACAGGGAGGACCCCTCCACTTT.

The chain joins TRBV18 to TRBJ1-1; D possibly corresponds to TRBD1 (6 bases). Germline V gene lookup returns CDR1 KGHSH and CDR2 LQKENI. The CDR3 is 13 residues long. V was pared by 8 bases and J by 0 bases, with 10 bases between. The CDR3 sequence is CASRGQMNTEAFF. The CDR3 DNA is TGTGCCAGCAGAGGACAGATGAACACTGAAGCTTTCTTT.

This chain joins TRBV9 and TRBJ2-4; the match to TRBD1 covers 8 bases. Germline V lookup: CDR1 SGDLS, CDR2 YYNGEE. The V gene end was trimmed by 3 bases and the J gene end by 2 bases; junction bases not matched to a gene: 4. CDR3 size: 15 residues. Written as DNA, the CDR3 is TGTGCCAGCAGCGAAAGGACAGGGACCAAAAACATTCAGTACTTC. It specifies CASSERTGTKNIQYF.

The rearrangement uses TRBV28 and TRBJ1-1, with 10 bases that match TRBD1. CDR1 is MDHEN, CDR2 SYDVKM, per germline. The CDR3 loop spans 15 amino acids. With V trimmed by 5 bases and J by 3 bases, 6 bases remained unmatched. The CDR3 spells CASSPWDRGYTEAFF. The CDR3 DNA is TGTGCCAGCAGTCCCTGGGACAGGGGTTACACTGAAGCTTTCTTT.

This chain joins TRBV7-2 and TRBJ2-3; 7 positions agree with TRBD1. The CDR3 consists of 18 residues. V shed 2 bases, J shed 1 base, and the junction held 12 bases outside the gene matches. Germline CDR1 and CDR2: SGHTA and FQGNSA. The CDR3 bases are TGTGCCAGCAGCTTAAAGTCGATCAGGGGGTCGGGCACAGATACGCAGTATTTT. As protein: CASSLKSIRGSGTDTQYF.

The chain employs TRBV6-6 and TRBJ2-3; D is possibly TRBD2 (6 bases). Germline CDR1 MNHNY, CDR2 SVGAGI (reference sequence). The CDR3 totals 13 residues. V was clipped by 8 bases and J by 2 bases, with 11 bases between them. The CDR3 DNA follows: TGTGCCAGCGAGGCGGGGATCACAGATACGCAGTATTTT. This gives the protein CASEAGITDTQYF.

The genes are TRBV10-1 and TRBJ2-1; 10 bases are a match to TRBD2. Germline V gene data show CDR1 as WNHNN and CDR2 as SYGVQD (reference sequence). This CDR3 spans 15 amino acids. J gave up 5 bases and V 3 bases, and 4 bases lay outside the gene matches. The CDR3 region is CASSDALAGHNEQFF. In DNA, the CDR3 is TGCGCCAGCAGTGATGCACTAGCGGGGCACAATGAGCAGTTCTTC.

This clone was recorded once. This CDR3 reads CASRLAGIHSYEQYF. Written as DNA, the CDR3 is TGTGCCAGCAGACTAGCGGGTATCCACTCCTACGAGCAGTACTTC. The chain carries TRBV6-5 and TRBJ2-7; the match to TRBD2 covers 9 bases. Germline V gene lookup returns CDR1 MNHEY and CDR2 SVGAGI. The CDR3 totals 15 residues. After removal of 6 bases from V and 0 bases from J, the junction contained 6 bases not matched to a gene.

The rearrangement links TRBV6-1 to TRBJ2-3; possibly TRBD1 for D (5 bases). This CDR3 is 15 amino acids long. The V gene lost 0 bases and the J gene lost 5 bases, with 12 bases spanning the gap. Germline values: CDR1 MNHNS, CDR2 SASEGT. CDR3 in DNA: TGTGCCAGCAGTGAAGCGGGGCTTACTGGAGATACGCAGTATTTT. Encoded protein: CASSEAGLTGDTQYF.